This entry concerns a single T cell receptor beta chain. Its antigen remains unknown. The data were taken from a study of STAT5B mutations in CD4+ large granular lymphocyte leukemia. Sequenced by immunoSEQ multiplex PCR; TCRdb stores in-frame clones only, minus some. The sample lists about 30,000 clones, roughly three quarters occurring once. The length of the CDR3 is 16 residues. The junction had 4 bases not matched to a gene; V was cut back by 2 bases and J by 4 bases. CDR1 is SGHAT and CDR2 is FQNNGV in the germline V gene. Study-level findings and limits: 8/27 top patient clones versus 2/35 control clones were TRBV06-family.

This clonotype was obtained from a human donor in good health. Sequenced input: CD4+ T cells from blood buffy coats. The V call is TRBV11-2, the J call TRBJ2-1, with TRBD2 identical over 11 bases. This chain's CDR3 is CASSLLRLAGYNEQFF. Here the CDR3 DNA reads TGTGCCAGCAGCTTACTCAGACTAGCGGGGTACAATGAGCAGTTCTTC.